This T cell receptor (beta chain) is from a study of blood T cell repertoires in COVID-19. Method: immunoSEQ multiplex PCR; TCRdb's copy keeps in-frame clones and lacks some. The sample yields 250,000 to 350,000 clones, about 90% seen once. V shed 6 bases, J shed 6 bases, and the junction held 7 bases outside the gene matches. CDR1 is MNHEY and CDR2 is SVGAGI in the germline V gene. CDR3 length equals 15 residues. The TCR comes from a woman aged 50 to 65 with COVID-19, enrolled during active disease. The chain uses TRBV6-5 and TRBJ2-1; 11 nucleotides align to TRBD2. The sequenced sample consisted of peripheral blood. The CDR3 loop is CASSQLAGASNEQFF. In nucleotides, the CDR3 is TGTGCCAGCAGCCAACTAGCGGGAGCCTCCAATGAGCAGTTCTTC.